The clone carrying this TCR beta chain turned up a few times. What it binds is not known. Using a FACSAria, the CD4+ and CD8+ T cells were sorted from the PBMCs. The data stem from a study of CD8+ T cells in alopecia areata. Germline loops: CDR1 ENHRY, CDR2 SYGVKD. V shed 7 bases and J shed 5 bases, with 17 bases lying between them. The CDR3 has 14 residues. cDNA serving as the sequencing template came from extracted, reverse transcribed RNA. Method: immunoSEQ multiplex PCR; TCRdb's copy keeps in-frame clones and lacks some. The top ten clones hold roughly 5.3% of a sample with about 200,000 clones, about 61% of them seen once. Study-wide findings and caveats: Alphabeta T cells residing in normal skin are also sequenced in scalp samples. Although TCR sharing was seen in mice, sharing across patients was less clear, possibly for HLA-related reasons. Alopecia totalis/universalis scalp especially showed more expanded CD8+ clones than normal scalp.

This rearrangement joins TRBV10-3 to TRBJ1-1, with D possibly TRBD1 on 5 matching bases. The sequenced material came from CD8+ T cells sorted from blood. This TCR came from a human donor in good health. CDR3 loop: CAITTSGLGTEAFF. CDR3 sequence (DNA): TGTGCCATCACTACGTCGGGACTTGGGACTGAAGCTTTCTTT.